The 14 T cell receptor beta chains in this list originate from one sample, sequenced in a study of beta chain features in type 1 diabetes (dated by TCRdb to the late 2010s). Library preparation used the immunoSEQ multiplex PCR assay. The entire isolated RNA was reverse transcribed using the High Capacity cDNA Reverse Transcription Kit, and thus expressed TCRB transcripts were sequenced. This is the immuneACCESS table as TCRdb keeps it, with only in-frame sequences that have V and J called. A part of the clones is gone; compared with another copy, unresolved V genes explain less than half, and the rest is unexplained. This sample comprises roughly 310,000 clones, roughly 11% of them detected only once. The ten largest clonotypes hold 0.015% to 0.02% of the sample. Sequenced material: naive CD4+ T cells from blood. Taken with the paper, the label for cell subset or site translates to: true naive CD4+ T cells. All receptors derive from a young woman in good health.

This clone was counted between two and nine times. The V gene is TRBV11-2, the J gene TRBJ2-1; D gene uncertain. Germline assignment: CDR1 SGHAT and CDR2 FQNNGV. With 3 bases removed from V and 3 bases from J, the gap between germline ends came to 3 bases. CDR3 length: 12 amino acids. CDR3: CASSFNYNEQFF. The CDR3 DNA reads TGTGCCAGCAGCTTTAACTACAATGAGCAGTTCTTC.

This clone came up a few times. The rearrangement uses TRBV7-2 and TRBJ1-2, with D hard to call. This CDR3 is built from 12 residues. Trimming removed 5 bases at V and 4 bases at J, with 8 bases between. CDR1 is SGHTA and CDR2 is FQGNSA in the germline V gene. Here the CDR3 DNA reads TGTGCCAGCAGCACCGAACTCTATGGCTACACCTTC. Residues: CASSTELYGYTF.

This clone has a handful of counts. The V and J genes are TRBV2 and TRBJ2-1, with D possibly TRBD2 on 5 matching bases. CDR1 and CDR2 from the germline V gene are SNHLY and FYNNEI. There are 15 residues in the CDR3. Deletions cut 5 bases from V and 1 base from J, with 12 bases between. DNA for the CDR3: TGTGCCAGCAGTCAGCGGCACACATCCTACAATGAGCAGTTCTTC. It is translated as CASSQRHTSYNEQFF.

The chain uses TRBV7-8 and TRBJ2-2, with TRBD2 matching 7 bases. V shed 2 bases, J shed 6 bases, and the junction held 6 bases outside the gene matches. This CDR3 has 15 amino acids. Looked up from germline, CDR1 is SGHVS and CDR2 is FQNEAQ. The CDR3 here is CASSLPLAVPGELFF. The CDR3 region has the DNA TGTGCCAGCAGCTTACCTCTAGCGGTCCCCGGGGAGCTGTTTTTT. The full variable domain, in which reference TRBV7-8 and TRBJ2-2 provide the parts outside the CDR3, is GAGVSQSPRYKVAKRGQDVALRCDPISGHVSLFWYQQALGQGPEFLTYFQNEAQLDKSGLPSDRFFAERPEGSVSTLKIQRTQQEDSAVYLCASSLPLAVPGELFFGEGSRLTVL.

This clone appeared a few times. The chain employs TRBV25-1 and TRBJ2-4, with unresolved D. Trimming stripped 3 bases from V and 2 bases from J, with 17 bases between. Looked up from germline, CDR1 is MGHDK and CDR2 is SYGVNS. This CDR3 comprises 17 residues. Here the CDR3 DNA reads TGTGCCAGCAGTGACACACCCCTGGGCCAGACCAAAAACATTCAGTACTTC. Translated, it gives CASSDTPLGQTKNIQYF.

This chain joins TRBV30 and TRBJ2-6; D not resolved. Trimming stripped 4 bases from V and 0 bases from J, with 13 bases between. This CDR3 has 16 residues. Germline CDR1 and CDR2: GTSNPN and SVGIG (reference sequence). This chain's CDR3 is CAWMWLRGSGANVLTF. The CDR3 DNA follows: TGTGCCTGGATGTGGCTCCGCGGCTCTGGGGCCAACGTCCTGACTTTC.

The V call is TRBV4-3, the J call TRBJ2-7; the D is unclear. Germline V gene sequence: CDR1 LGHNA, CDR2 YSLEER. This CDR3 comprises 14 residues. The V end lost 1 base, the J end lost 0 bases, and 7 bases lay between the germline ends. CDR3 bases: TGCGCCAGCAGCCAAGCGAGCCCCTCCTACGAGCAGTACTTC. Translated, it gives CASSQASPSYEQYF.

V gene TRBV5-4 combines with J gene TRBJ1-2; D not certain. Germline V CDR1 and CDR2: SGHNT, YYREEE (reference sequence). Trimming left V 4 bases short and J 5 bases short, with 12 bases between. The CDR3 consists of 13 residues. The CDR3 sequence: CASSLGGGYGYTF. The CDR3, as DNA: TGTGCCAGCAGCCTTGGCGGAGGGTATGGCTACACCTTC.

Only a few counts were recorded for this clone. DNA for the CDR3: TGCAGCGTTGAGGCAGGGGAAAGGAACACTGAAGCTTTCTTT. This codes for CSVEAGERNTEAFF. This sequence joins TRBV29-1 and TRBJ1-1, with a weak D call TRBD1 (6 bases). In germline, CDR1 is SQVTM, CDR2 ANQGSEA. The CDR3 has 14 residues. Trimming took off 3 bases at V and 1 base at J, with 12 bases between the two ends.

The chain employs TRBV6-5 and TRBJ2-2; D perhaps matches TRBD2 (5 bases). Trimming shortened V by 2 bases and J by 0 bases, and 7 bases separated the two germline ends. The CDR3 runs 15 residues. Germline V lookup: CDR1 MNHEY, CDR2 SVGAGI. CDR3 DNA: TGTGCCAGCAGTTACGGAGGACCGAACACCGGGGAGCTGTTTTTT. As protein: CASSYGGPNTGELFF.

There are a few counts of this clone. The chain combines TRBV4-3 with TRBJ2-1; 7 bases are shared with TRBD2. The CDR3 consists of 17 residues. Germline CDR1 reads LGHNA; CDR2 reads YSLEER. The V and J ends lost 4 bases and 0 bases, in that order; junction bases with no gene match: 9. CDR3 DNA sequence: TGCGCCAGCAGCCCCATCTCCGGCGGGAGCTCCTACAATGAGCAGTTCTTC. Amino acids: CASSPISGGSSYNEQFF.

This clone was seen only a few times. In nucleotides, the CDR3 is TGCAGCGTTGAATATGGAACAGGGGACTACGAGCAGTACTTC. Residues: CSVEYGTGDYEQYF. The chain couples TRBV29-1 to TRBJ2-7; TRBD1 matches at 7 bases. Germline V gives CDR1 SQVTM, CDR2 ANQGSEA. The CDR3 has 14 amino acids. The trim removed 2 bases at V and 3 bases at J, leaving 7 bases unmatched.

The chain recombines TRBV30 with TRBJ2-3; D perhaps matches TRBD2 (6 bases). The CDR3 covers 14 residues. Germline lookup yields CDR1 GTSNPN and CDR2 SVGIG (reference sequence). V shed 3 bases and J shed 5 bases, with 15 bases lying between them. Written as DNA, the CDR3 is TGTGCCTGGAGACAGGCGGGATCTATAGATACGCAGTATTTT. Its translation: CAWRQAGSIDTQYF.

The sample holds a few counts of this clone. The chain uses TRBV30 and TRBJ2-1; TRBD1 matches at 8 bases. Germline V gene lookup returns CDR1 GTSNPN and CDR2 SVGIG (reference sequence). With 6 bases clipped from V and 6 bases from J, the junction kept 7 bases outside the gene matches. The CDR3 is 13 residues long. The CDR3 DNA is TGTGCCTGCGGACAGGGCGAAAGCAATGAGCAGTTCTTC. As protein: CACGQGESNEQFF.